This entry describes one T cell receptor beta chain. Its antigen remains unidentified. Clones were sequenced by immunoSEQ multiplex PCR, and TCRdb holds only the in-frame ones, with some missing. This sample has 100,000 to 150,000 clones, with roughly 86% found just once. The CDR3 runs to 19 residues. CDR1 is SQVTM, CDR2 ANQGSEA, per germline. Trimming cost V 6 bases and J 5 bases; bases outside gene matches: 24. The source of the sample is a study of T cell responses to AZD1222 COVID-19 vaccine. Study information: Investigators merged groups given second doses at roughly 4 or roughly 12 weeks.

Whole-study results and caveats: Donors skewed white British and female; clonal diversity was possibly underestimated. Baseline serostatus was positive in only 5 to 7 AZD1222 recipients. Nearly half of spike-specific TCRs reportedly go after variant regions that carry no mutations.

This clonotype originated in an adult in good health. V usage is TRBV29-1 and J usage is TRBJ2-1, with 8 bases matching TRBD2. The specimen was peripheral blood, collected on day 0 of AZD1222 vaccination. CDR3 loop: CSVSTLLFISGRDNNEQFF. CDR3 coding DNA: TGCAGCGTCTCCACATTACTATTCATAAGCGGGAGAGACAACAATGAGCAGTTCTTC.